This entry features one T cell receptor beta chain sequence. This sample stems from a study of blood T cell repertoires in COVID-19. TCRdb's copy holds only in-frame clones and misses some; the assay was immunoSEQ multiplex PCR. The profile shows under 20,000 clones, about 92% of them singletons. Sequencing was done on a sample of peripheral blood. The TCR originated in a woman in her forties or fifties with active COVID-19.

The CDR3, as DNA: TGTGCCAGCTCACCCTTGAACACTGAAGCTTTCTTT. Translated, it gives CASSPLNTEAFF. This chain uses TRBV18 with TRBJ1-1; no firm D call. This CDR3 comprises 12 residues. Germline CDR1 and CDR2: KGHSH and LQKENI. V was trimmed by 3 bases and J by 0 bases, leaving 2 bases between them. The full variable domain, completed using reference TRBV18 and TRBJ1-1, is NAGVMQNPRHLVRRRGQEARLRCSPMKGHSHVYWYRQLPEEGLKFMVYLQKENIIDESGMPKERFSAEFPKEGPSILRIQQVVRGDSAAYFCASSPLNTEAFFGQGTRLTVV.